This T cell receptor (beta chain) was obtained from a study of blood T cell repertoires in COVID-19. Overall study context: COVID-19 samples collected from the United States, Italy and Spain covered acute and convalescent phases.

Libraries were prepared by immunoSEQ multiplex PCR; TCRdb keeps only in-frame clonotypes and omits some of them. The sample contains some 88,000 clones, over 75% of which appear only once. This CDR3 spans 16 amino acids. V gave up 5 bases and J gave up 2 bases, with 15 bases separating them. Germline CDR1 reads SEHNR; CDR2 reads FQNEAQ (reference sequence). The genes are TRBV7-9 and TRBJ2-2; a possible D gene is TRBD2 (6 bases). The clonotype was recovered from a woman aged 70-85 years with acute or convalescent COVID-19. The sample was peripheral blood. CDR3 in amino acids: CASSPPDSGNTGELFF. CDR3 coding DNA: TGTGCCAGCAGCCCCCCTGATAGCGGCAACACCGGGGAGCTGTTTTTT.